The following is a T cell receptor beta chain sequence with its context. Its antigen is not identified. The record originates from a study of response to subunit inactivated influenza vaccine. Study-level findings and limits: The authors suggested that every seasonal influenza vaccination recruits few new T cells.

In germline, CDR1 is LGHNA, CDR2 YNFKEQ. The CDR3 spans 13 residues. V shed 2 bases and J shed 9 bases, with 11 bases lying between them. Via MiXCR, TCRdb re-called the RT-PCR reads, giving one row per CDR3 protein. Of 650,000 to 700,000 distinct CDR3 sequences in the sample, less than 20% were seen once. The sequencing used PBMCs from blood, collected about 12 days after vaccination. The chain couples TRBV4-2 to TRBJ2-1, with D possibly matching TRBD2 (6 bases). The origin of this receptor is a man between 50 and 59 years old who received an inactivated influenza vaccine. The CDR3 DNA is TGTGCCAGCAGCCAACGTCCTAGCGTTGAGCAGTTCTTC. Translating gives CASSQRPSVEQFF.